The clone carrying this T cell receptor beta chain was recorded a few times. Its antigen is unknown. TCRdb re-called the 5' RACE reads through MiXCR, storing one row per CDR3 protein. Here the sample spans 560,000 or so distinct CDR3 sequences, around a sixth being singletons. This entry comes from a study of T-cell memory formation after mild COVID-19. Study information: Clustering of TCRs was largely donor specific.

V lost 2 bases to trimming and J lost 9 bases, with 14 bases between them. The CDR3 contains 14 residues. CDR1 and CDR2 (germline): MNHNY, SVGAGI (reference sequence). Study-level points and caveats: Confirmation of SARS-CoV-2 specificity was lacking for second-wave clones peaking day 37. The study detected some responding clones in pre-infection memory, suggesting cross-reactive memory joined. A balance of CD4 and CD8 characterized clones contracting day 15 to 85, whereas later expanders leaned CD4+.

This sequence joins TRBV6-6 and TRBJ2-1, with TRBD2 as a possible D gene (5 bases). The sequenced sample consisted of PBMCs or a T cell subset sorted from them (not recorded which). The sequence was obtained from an adult woman who had mild COVID-19 (a few samples of this study predate the infection). Cell type and time point are not known. The CDR3 DNA reads as TGTGCCAGCAGTTACCCCCAACGGAGCGGTGAGCAGTTCTTC. Encoded protein: CASSYPQRSGEQFF.